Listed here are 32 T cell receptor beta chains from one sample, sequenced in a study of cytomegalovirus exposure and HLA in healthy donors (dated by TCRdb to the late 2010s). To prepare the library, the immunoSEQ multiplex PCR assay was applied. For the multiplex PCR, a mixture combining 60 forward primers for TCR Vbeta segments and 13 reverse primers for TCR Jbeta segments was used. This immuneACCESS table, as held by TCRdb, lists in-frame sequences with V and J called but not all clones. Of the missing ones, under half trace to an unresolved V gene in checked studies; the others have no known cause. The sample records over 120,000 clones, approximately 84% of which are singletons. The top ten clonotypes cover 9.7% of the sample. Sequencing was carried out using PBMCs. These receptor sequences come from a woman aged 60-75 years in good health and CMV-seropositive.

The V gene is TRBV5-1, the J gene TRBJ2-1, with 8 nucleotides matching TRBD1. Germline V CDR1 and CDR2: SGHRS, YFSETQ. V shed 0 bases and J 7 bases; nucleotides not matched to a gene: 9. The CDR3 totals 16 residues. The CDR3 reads CASSLGGQGAPNEQFF. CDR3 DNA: TGCGCCAGCAGCTTGGGAGGGCAGGGGGCCCCAAATGAGCAGTTCTTC.

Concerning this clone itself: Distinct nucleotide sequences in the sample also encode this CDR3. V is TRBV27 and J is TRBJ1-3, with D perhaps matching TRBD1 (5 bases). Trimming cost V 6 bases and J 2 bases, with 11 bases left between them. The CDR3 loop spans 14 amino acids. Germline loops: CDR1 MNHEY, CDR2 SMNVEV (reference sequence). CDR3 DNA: TGTGCCAGCAGGCAAACGGGGGCTGGAAACACCATATATTTT. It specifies CASRQTGAGNTIYF.

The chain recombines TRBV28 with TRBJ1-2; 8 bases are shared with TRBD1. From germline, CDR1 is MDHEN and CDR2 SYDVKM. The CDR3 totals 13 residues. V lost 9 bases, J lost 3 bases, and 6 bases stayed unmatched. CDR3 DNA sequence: TGTGCCAGTAAAACAGGGGGGGACTATGGCTACACCTTC. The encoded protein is CASKTGGDYGYTF.

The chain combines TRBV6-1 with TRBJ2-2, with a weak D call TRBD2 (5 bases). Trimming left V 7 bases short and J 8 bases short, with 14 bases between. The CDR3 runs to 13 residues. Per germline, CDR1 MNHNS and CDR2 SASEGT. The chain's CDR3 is CASTPRWRGELFF. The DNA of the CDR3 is TGTGCCAGCACTCCTAGGTGGAGGGGGGAGCTGTTTTTT.

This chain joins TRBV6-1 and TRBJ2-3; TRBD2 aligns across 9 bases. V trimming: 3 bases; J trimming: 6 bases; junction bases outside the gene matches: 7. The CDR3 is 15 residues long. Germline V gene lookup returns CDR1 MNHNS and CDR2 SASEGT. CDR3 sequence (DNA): TGTGCCAGCAGTGACTGGCTAGCGGGGTGGGATACGCAGTATTTT. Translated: CASSDWLAGWDTQYF.

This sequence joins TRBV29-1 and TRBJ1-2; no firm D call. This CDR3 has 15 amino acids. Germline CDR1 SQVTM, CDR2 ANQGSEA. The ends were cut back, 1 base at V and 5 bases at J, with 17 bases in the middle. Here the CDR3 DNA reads TGCAGCGTTGAAGGTGGGCAGCTGGTTGGTTATGGCTACACCTTC. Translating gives CSVEGGQLVGYGYTF.

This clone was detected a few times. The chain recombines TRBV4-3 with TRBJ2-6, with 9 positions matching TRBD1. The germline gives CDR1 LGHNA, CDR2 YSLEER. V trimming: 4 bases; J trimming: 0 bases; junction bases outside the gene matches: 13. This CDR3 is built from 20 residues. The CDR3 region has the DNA TGCGCCAGCAGCCTCCTTTCACCGGGACAGGGTTCCTCTGGGGCCAACGTCCTGACTTTC. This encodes CASSLLSPGQGSSGANVLTF.

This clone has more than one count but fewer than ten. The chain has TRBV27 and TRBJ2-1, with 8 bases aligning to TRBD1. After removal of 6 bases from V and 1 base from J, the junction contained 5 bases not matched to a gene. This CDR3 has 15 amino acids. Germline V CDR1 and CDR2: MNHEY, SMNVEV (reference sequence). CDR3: CASRGQGVSYNEQFF. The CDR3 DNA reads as TGTGCCAGCAGAGGACAGGGCGTATCCTACAATGAGCAGTTCTTC.

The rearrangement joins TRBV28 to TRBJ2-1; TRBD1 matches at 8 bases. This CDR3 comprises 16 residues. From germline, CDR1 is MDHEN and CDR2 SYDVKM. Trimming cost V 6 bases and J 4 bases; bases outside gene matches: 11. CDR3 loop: CASRPPDRDRYNEQFF. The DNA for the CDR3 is TGTGCCAGCAGGCCCCCGGACAGGGATAGATACAATGAGCAGTTCTTC.

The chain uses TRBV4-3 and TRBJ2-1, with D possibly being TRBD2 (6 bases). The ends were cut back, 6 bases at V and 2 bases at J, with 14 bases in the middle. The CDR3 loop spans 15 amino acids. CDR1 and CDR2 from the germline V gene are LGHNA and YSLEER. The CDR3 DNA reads TGCGCCAGCAGTCGTAGACTAGACGCCTACAATGAGCAGTTCTTC. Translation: CASSRRLDAYNEQFF.

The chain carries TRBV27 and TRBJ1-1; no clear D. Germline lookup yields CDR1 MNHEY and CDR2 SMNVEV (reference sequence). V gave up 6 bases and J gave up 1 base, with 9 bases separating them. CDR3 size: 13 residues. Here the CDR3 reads CASRGEPNTEAFF. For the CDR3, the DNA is TGTGCCAGCAGGGGAGAACCGAACACTGAAGCTTTCTTT.

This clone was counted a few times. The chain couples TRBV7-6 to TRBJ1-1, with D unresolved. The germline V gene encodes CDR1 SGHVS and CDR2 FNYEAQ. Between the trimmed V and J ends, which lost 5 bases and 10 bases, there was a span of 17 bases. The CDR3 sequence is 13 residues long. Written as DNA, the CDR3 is TGTGCCAGCAGCCCTACCGGGGAGGCTGGAGCTTTCTTT. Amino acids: CASSPTGEAGAFF. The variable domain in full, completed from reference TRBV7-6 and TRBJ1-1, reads GAGVSQSPRYKVTKRGQDVALRCDPISGHVSLYWYRQALGQGPEFLTYFNYEAQQDKSGLPNDRFSAERPEGSISTLTIQRTEQRDSAMYRCASSPTGEAGAFFGQGTRLTVV.

The CDR3 sequence: CASSPQGYDEQYF. CDR3 in DNA: TGTGCCAGCTCACCGCAGGGGTACGACGAGCAGTACTTC. The chain has TRBV18 and TRBJ2-7; possibly TRBD1 for D (6 bases). Germline V gene data show CDR1 as KGHSH and CDR2 as LQKENI. V lost 3 bases to trimming and J lost 5 bases, with 11 bases between them. The CDR3 is 13 amino acids.

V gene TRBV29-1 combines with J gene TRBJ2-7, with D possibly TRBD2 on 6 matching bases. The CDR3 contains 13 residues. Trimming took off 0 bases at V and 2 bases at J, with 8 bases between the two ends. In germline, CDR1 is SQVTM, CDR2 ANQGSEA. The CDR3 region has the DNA TGCAGCGTTGAAGACGGGAGTACCTACGAGCAGTACTTC. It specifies CSVEDGSTYEQYF.

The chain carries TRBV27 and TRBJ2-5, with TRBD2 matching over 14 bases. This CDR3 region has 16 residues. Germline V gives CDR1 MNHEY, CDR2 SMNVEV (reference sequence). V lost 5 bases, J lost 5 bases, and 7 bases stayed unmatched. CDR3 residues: CASSGRLAGGVETQYF. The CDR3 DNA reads TGTGCCAGCAGTGGCAGACTAGCGGGAGGGGTGGAGACCCAGTACTTC.

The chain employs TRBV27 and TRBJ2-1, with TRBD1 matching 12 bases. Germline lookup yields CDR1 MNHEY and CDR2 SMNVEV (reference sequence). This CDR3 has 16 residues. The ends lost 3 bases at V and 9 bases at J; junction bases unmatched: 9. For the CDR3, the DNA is TGTGCCAGCAGTTTTTGGGGGGGACAGGGGGCGGGTGAGCAGTTCTTC. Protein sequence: CASSFWGGQGAGEQFF.

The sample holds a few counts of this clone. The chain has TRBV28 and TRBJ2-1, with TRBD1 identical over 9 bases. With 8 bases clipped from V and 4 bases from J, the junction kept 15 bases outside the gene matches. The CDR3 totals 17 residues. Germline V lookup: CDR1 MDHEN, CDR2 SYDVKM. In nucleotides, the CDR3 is TGTGCCAGCCTGGGAACCCCCGGGACAGGGAGGTACAATGAGCAGTTCTTC. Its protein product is CASLGTPGTGRYNEQFF. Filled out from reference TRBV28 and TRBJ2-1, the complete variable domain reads DVKVTQSSRYLVKRTGEKVFLECVQDMDHENMFWYRQDPGLGLRLIYFSYDVKMKEKGDIPEGYSVSREKKERFSLILESASTNQTSMYLCASLGTPGTGRYNEQFFGPGTRLTVL.

Written as DNA, the CDR3 is TGTGCCAGCACCCTCTCGGACAGCTCCTACGAGCAGTACTTC. Translating it yields CASTLSDSSYEQYF. The chain uses TRBV7-9 and TRBJ2-7; D is possibly TRBD1 (6 bases). The CDR3 runs 14 residues. V was cut by 7 bases and J by 0 bases, with 13 bases left in between. Germline CDR1 SEHNR, CDR2 FQNEAQ (reference sequence).

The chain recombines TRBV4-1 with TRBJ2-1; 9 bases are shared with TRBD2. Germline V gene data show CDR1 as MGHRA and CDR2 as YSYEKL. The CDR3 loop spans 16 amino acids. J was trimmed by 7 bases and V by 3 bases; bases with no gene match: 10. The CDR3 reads CASSHPSGTSQNEQFF. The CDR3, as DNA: TGCGCCAGCAGCCACCCGTCCGGGACTAGCCAAAATGAGCAGTTCTTC.

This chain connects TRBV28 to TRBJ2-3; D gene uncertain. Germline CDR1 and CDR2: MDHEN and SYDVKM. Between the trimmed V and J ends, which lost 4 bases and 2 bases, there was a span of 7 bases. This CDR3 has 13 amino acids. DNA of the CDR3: TGTGCCAGCAGTTCGCCAGACACAGATACGCAGTATTTT. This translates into CASSSPDTDTQYF.

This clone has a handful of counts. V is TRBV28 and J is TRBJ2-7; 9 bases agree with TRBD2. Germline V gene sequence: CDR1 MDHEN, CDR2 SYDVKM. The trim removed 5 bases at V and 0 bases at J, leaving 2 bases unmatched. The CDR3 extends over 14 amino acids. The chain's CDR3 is CASSKAGGSYEQYF. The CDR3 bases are TGTGCCAGCAGTAAAGCGGGGGGCTCCTACGAGCAGTACTTC.

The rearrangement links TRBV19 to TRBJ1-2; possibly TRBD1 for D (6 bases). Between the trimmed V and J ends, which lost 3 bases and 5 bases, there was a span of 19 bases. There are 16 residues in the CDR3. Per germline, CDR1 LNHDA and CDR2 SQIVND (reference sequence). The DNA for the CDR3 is TGTGCCAGTAGTATGGGGACGTGGACAGTGAGTTATGGCTACACCTTC. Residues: CASSMGTWTVSYGYTF.

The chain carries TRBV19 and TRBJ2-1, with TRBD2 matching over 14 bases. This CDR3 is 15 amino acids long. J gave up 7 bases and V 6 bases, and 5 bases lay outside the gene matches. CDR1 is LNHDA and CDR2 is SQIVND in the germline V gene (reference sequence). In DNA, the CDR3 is TGTGCCAGTAGCGGGGGACTAGCGGGAGTAAATGAGCAGTTCTTC. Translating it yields CASSGGLAGVNEQFF.

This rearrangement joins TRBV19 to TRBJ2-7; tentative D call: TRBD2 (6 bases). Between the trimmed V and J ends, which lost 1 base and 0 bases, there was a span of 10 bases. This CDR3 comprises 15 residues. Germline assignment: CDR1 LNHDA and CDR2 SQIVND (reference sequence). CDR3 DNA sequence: TGTGCCAGTAGTATAGTCGGGGGACCCTCCTACGAGCAGTACTTC. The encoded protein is CASSIVGGPSYEQYF.

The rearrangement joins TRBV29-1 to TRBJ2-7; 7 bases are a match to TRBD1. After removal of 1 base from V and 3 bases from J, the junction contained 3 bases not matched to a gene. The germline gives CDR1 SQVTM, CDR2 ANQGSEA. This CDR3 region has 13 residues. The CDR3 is CSVEGQGVYEQYF. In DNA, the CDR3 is TGCAGCGTTGAAGGACAGGGTGTCTACGAGCAGTACTTC.

The DNA for the CDR3 is TGTGCCAGCAGTGCCACAGGGTTTATGACTGAAGCTTTCTTT. As protein: CASSATGFMTEAFF. The gene calls are TRBV2 and TRBJ1-1, with D possibly being TRBD1 (6 bases). Per germline, CDR1 SNHLY and CDR2 FYNNEI. With 4 bases removed from V and 5 bases from J, the gap between germline ends came to 14 bases. There are 14 residues in the CDR3.

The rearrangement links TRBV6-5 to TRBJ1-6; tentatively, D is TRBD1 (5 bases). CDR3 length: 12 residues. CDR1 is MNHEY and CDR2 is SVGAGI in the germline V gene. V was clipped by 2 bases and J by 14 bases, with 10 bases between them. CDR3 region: CASSYRSGSLHF. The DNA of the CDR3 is TGTGCCAGCAGTTACAGATCAGGGTCCCTCCACTTT.

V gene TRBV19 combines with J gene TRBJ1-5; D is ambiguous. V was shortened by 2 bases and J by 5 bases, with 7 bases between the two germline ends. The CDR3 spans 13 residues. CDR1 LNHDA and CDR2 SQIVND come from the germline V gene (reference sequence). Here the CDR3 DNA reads TGTGCCAGTAGTATAAGACTTGATCAGCCCCAGCATTTT. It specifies CASSIRLDQPQHF.

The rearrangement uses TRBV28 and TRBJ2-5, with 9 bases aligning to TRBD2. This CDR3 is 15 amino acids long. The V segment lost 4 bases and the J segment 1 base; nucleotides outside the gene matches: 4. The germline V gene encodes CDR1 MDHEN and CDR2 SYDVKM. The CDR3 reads CASSSAGGAQETQYF. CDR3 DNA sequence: TGTGCCAGCAGTTCCGCGGGGGGGGCCCAAGAGACCCAGTACTTC.

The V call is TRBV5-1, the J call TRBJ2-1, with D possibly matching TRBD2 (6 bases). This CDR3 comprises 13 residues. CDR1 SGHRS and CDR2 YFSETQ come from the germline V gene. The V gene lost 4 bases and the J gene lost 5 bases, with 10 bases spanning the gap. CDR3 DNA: TGCGCCAGCAGCCAGGGACTCAACAATGAGCAGTTCTTC. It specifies CASSQGLNNEQFF. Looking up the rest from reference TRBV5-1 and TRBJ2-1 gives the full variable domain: KAGVTQTPRYLIKTRGQQVTLSCSPISGHRSVSWYQQTPGQGLQFLFEYFSETQRNKGNFPGRFSGRQFSNSRSEMNVSTLELGDSALYLCASSQGLNNEQFFGPGTRLTVL.

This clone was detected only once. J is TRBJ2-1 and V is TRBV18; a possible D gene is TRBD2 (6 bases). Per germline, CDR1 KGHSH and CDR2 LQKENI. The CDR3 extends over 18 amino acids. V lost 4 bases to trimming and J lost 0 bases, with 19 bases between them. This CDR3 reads CASSQGTRSASSYNEQFF. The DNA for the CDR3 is TGTGCCAGCTCACAAGGGACTCGGTCAGCCTCCTCCTACAATGAGCAGTTCTTC.

The DNA for the CDR3 is TGTGCCAGCAGCTTAAATCCGGGAGACACAGATACGCAGTATTTT. This encodes CASSLNPGDTDTQYF. This chain uses TRBV7-6 with TRBJ2-3, with TRBD2 as a possible D gene (6 bases). There are 15 residues in the CDR3. Per germline, CDR1 SGHVS and CDR2 FNYEAQ. Trimming took 2 bases from V and 2 from J, leaving 11 bases between them.